This record covers a single T cell receptor (beta chain). The data stem from a study of blood T cell repertoires in COVID-19. Study overall: The samples span acute and convalescent COVID-19 from the United States, Italy and Spain.

Trimming took off 3 bases at V and 4 bases at J, with 12 bases between the two ends. There are 14 residues in the CDR3. Germline values: CDR1 SGHRS, CDR2 YFSETQ. Study processing details: The authors estimated nucleated cell counts from reference gene primer amplification. Some clones are missing from TCRdb's copy, which holds only in-frame ones; the method was immunoSEQ multiplex PCR. The V and J calls and clone size come from that table; D and trimming were worked out from the DNA. The sample lists around 65,000 clones, 75% to 85% occurring once. The receptor was isolated from a human donor in a cohort sampled during active COVID-19. This chain connects TRBV5-1 to TRBJ2-3, with unresolved D. Sequencing was done on a sample of peripheral blood. Written as DNA, the CDR3 is TGCGCCAGCAGCTCTCAGGTTGGTTCAGATACGCAGTATTTT. Protein product: CASSSQVGSDTQYF.